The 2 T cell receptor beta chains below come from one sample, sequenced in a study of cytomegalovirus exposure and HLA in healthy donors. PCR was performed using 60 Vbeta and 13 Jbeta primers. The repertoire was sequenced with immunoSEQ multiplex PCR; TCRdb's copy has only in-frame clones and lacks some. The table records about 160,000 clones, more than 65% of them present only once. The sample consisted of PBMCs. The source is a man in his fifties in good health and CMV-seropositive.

This CDR3 is CASSLAPGAGTEAFF. The CDR3 coding sequence is TGCGCCAGCAGCTTGGCCCCAGGGGCTGGGACTGAAGCTTTCTTT. This chain connects TRBV5-1 to TRBJ1-1; weak D call: TRBD1 (6 bases). Germline values: CDR1 SGHRS, CDR2 YFSETQ. V dropped 0 bases and J dropped 5 bases, with 14 bases sitting between them. The length of the CDR3 is 15 residues.

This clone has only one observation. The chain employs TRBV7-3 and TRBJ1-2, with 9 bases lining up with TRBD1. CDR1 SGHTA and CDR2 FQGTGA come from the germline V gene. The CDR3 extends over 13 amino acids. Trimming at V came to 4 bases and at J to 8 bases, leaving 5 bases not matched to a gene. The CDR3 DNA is TGTGCCAGCAGCTCACAGGGGGCAAAAGGCTACACCTTC. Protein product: CASSSQGAKGYTF.